What follows are 8 T cell receptor beta chains derived from one specimen sequenced in a study of vaccination and CD4 T cells after COVID-19. Researchers used the Oncomine TCR Beta short-read assay to sequence DNA from cultured CD4+ T cells. One entry per CDR3 protein, called by TCRdb with MiXCR from the PCR reads. The table includes 7,500 or so distinct CDR3 sequences, under 25% detected once. Which antigens these TCRs recognize remains unknown. Treatment: approximately nine-day PBMC culture with coronavirus spike peptide pools or control peptides (ViraFEST assay). This material consisted of CD4+ T cells from blood, cultured in vitro, taken after SARS-CoV-2 vaccination. The origin of the receptors is a human donor who had recovered from COVID-19.

This rearrangement joins TRBV20-1 to TRBJ1-2; 7 bases match TRBD1. V lost 5 bases and J lost 4; bases outside the gene matches: 13. The CDR3 runs 15 residues. The germline CDR1 and CDR2 sequences are DFQATT and SNEGSKA (reference sequence). CDR3 nucleotide sequence: TGCAGTGCTCCGCTGAGGGGGACAGATCCCTATGGCTACACCTTC. Its protein is CSAPLRGTDPYGYTF.

In its sample, this clonotype was seen many times. The chain combines TRBV27 with TRBJ2-1; TRBD2 might be the D (5 bases). Per the germline V gene, CDR1 is MNHEY and CDR2 is SMNVEV (reference sequence). V was pared by 5 bases and J by 0 bases, with 17 bases between. The CDR3 is 17 residues long. The CDR3 here is CASSPQVIGGSYNEQFF. The CDR3 DNA follows: TGTGCCAGCAGTCCCCAAGTGATAGGAGGCTCCTACAATGAGCAGTTCTTC.

The chain recombines TRBV10-1 with TRBJ1-2; 11 positions match TRBD1. The V and J ends lost 4 bases and 5 bases, in that order; junction bases with no gene match: 9. Per the germline V gene, CDR1 is WNHNN and CDR2 is SYGVQD (reference sequence). The CDR3 consists of 16 residues. CDR3 bases: TGCGCCAGCAGTGCCCTTAGGACAGGGGGCGTTTATGGCTACACCTTC. Its translation is CASSALRTGGVYGYTF.

The chain links TRBV9 to TRBJ2-1; 8 bases agree with TRBD2. After removal of 0 bases from V and 4 bases from J, the junction contained 3 bases not matched to a gene. This CDR3 comprises 15 residues. In germline, CDR1 is SGDLS, CDR2 YYNGEE. Here the CDR3 reads CASSVDGGGYNEQFF. The CDR3, as DNA: TGTGCCAGCAGCGTAGACGGGGGGGGATACAATGAGCAGTTCTTC.

This clonotype was counted a few times. V is TRBV5-1 and J is TRBJ2-5; D gene ambiguous. This CDR3 is built from 13 residues. Trimming took 0 bases from V and 7 from J, leaving 10 bases between them. CDR1 is SGHRS and CDR2 is YFSETQ in the germline V gene. The CDR3 sequence: CASSLGQDGTQYF. The CDR3 region has the DNA TGCGCCAGCAGCTTGGGGCAAGATGGGACCCAGTACTTC.

The chain has TRBV2 and TRBJ2-5; no clear D. CDR1 is SNHLY and CDR2 is FYNNEI in the germline V gene. CDR3 length equals 15 residues. The V gene lost 8 bases and the J gene lost 4 bases, with 20 bases spanning the gap. The CDR3 coding sequence is TGTGCCAGCGCTCGGGTCCCAATTGAGGTAGAGACCCAGTACTTC. Its protein is CASARVPIEVETQYF.

By share, this clonotype counts as medium-sized. The chain links TRBV20-1 to TRBJ2-3; D is possibly TRBD1 (6 bases). The CDR3 runs to 16 residues. Trimming pared 1 base from V and 2 bases from J, leaving 16 bases between. CDR1 DFQATT and CDR2 SNEGSKA come from the germline V gene (reference sequence). In DNA, the CDR3 is TGCAGTGCTAGAGTCGTAGCCAGGGGTTTCACAGATACGCAGTATTTT. The encoded protein is CSARVVARGFTDTQYF.

This clonotype is categorized as medium-sized. The rearrangement uses TRBV7-9 and TRBJ1-2; the match to TRBD1 covers 9 bases. V trimming: 1 base; J trimming: 4 bases; junction bases outside the gene matches: 4. This CDR3 is 15 amino acids long. CDR1 and CDR2 (germline): SEHNR, FQNEAQ (reference sequence). The CDR3 DNA sequence: TGTGCCAGCAGCTTAGGGGACAGGGTAGCCTATGGCTACACCTTC. Its protein is CASSLGDRVAYGYTF.